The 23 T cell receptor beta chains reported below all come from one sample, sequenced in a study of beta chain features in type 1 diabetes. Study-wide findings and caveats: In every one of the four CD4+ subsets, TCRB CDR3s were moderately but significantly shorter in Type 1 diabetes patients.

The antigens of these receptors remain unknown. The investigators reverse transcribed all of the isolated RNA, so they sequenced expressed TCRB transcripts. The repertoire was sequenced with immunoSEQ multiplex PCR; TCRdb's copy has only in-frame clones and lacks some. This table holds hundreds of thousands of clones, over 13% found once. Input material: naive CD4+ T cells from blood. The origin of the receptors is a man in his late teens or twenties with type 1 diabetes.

This CDR3 reads CASSLPPGQGSGANVLTF. CDR3 sequence (DNA): TGTGCCAGCAGTTTACCCCCGGGACAGGGGTCTGGGGCCAACGTCCTGACTTTC. The rearrangement joins TRBV28 to TRBJ2-6, with 10 bases that match TRBD1. Germline V gene sequence: CDR1 MDHEN, CDR2 SYDVKM. The CDR3 length is 18 residues. Trimming cost V 2 bases and J 1 base; bases outside gene matches: 5.

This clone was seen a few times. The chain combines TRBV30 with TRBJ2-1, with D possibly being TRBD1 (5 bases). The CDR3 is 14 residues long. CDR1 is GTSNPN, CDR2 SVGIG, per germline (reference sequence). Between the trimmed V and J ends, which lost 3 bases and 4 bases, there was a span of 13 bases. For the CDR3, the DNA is TGTGCCTGGAGGGGGCCTAACGAATACAATGAGCAGTTCTTC. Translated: CAWRGPNEYNEQFF.

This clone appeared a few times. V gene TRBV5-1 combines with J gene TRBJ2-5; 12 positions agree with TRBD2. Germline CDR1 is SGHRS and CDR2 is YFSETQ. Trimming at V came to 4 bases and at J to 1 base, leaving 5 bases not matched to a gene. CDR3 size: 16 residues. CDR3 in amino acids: CASSIGLAGIQETQYF. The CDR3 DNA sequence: TGCGCCAGCAGCATAGGACTAGCGGGAATCCAAGAGACCCAGTACTTC.

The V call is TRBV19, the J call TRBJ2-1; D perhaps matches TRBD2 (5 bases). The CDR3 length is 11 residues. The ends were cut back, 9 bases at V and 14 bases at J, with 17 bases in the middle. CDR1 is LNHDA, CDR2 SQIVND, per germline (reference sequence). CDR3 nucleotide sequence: TGTGCCAGCACACGAGGGCAGTTAAAGTTCTTC. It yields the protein CASTRGQLKFF.

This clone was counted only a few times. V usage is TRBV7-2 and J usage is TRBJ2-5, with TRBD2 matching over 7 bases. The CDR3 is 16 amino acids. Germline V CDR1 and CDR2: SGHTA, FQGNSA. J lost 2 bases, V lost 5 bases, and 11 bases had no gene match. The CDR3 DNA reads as TGTGCCAGCAGCGATGGGGTGGGAGGGCCTCAAGAGACCCAGTACTTC. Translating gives CASSDGVGGPQETQYF.

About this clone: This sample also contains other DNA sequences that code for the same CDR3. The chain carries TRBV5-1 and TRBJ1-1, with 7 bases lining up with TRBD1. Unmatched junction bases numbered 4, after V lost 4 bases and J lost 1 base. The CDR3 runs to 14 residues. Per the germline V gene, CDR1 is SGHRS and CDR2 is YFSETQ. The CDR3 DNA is TGCGCCAGCAGCCGGGACAGAGGGAACACTGAAGCTTTCTTT. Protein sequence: CASSRDRGNTEAFF.

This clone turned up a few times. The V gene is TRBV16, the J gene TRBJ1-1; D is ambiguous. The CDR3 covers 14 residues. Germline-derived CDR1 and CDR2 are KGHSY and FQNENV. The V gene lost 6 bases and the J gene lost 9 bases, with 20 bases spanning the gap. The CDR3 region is CASSHKEGSSKAFF. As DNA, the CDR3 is TGTGCCAGCAGTCATAAAGAAGGGTCTTCTAAAGCTTTCTTT.

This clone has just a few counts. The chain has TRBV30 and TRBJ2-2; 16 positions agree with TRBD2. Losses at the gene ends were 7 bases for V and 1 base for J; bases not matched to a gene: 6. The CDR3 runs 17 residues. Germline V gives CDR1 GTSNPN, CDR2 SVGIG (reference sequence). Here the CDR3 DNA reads TGTGCCTCACCGGGACTAGCGGGGGGGATGAACACCGGGGAGCTGTTTTTT. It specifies CASPGLAGGMNTGELFF.

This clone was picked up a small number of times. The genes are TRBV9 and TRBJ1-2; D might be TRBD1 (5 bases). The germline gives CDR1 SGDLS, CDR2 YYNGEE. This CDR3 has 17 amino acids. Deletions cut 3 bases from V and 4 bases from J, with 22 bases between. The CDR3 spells CASSASLGRGSAYGYTF. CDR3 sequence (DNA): TGTGCCAGCAGCGCTTCCCTGGGCCGGGGGAGCGCCTATGGCTACACCTTC.

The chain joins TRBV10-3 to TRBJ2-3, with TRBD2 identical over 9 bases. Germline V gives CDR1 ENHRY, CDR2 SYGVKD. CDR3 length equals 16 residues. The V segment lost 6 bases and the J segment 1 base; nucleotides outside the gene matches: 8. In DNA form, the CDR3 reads TGTGCCATCAGGTCCAATTTAGCGGGGGGCACAGATACGCAGTATTTT. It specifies CAIRSNLAGGTDTQYF.

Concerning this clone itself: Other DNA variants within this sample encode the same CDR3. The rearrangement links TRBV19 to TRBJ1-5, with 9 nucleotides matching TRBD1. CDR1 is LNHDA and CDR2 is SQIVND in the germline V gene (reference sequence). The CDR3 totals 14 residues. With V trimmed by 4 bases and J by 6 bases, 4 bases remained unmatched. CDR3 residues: CASSTTGGRQPQHF. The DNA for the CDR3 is TGTGCCAGTAGTACGACAGGGGGTCGTCAGCCCCAGCATTTT.

The DNA for the CDR3 is TGTGCCAGCAGCCAAGTTTTATCCACCGGGGAGCTGTTTTTT. This encodes CASSQVLSTGELFF. The chain links TRBV4-2 to TRBJ2-2; D call uncertain. The CDR3 runs to 14 residues. Deletions cut 1 base from V and 4 bases from J, with 7 bases between. CDR1 and CDR2 (germline): LGHNA, YNFKEQ.

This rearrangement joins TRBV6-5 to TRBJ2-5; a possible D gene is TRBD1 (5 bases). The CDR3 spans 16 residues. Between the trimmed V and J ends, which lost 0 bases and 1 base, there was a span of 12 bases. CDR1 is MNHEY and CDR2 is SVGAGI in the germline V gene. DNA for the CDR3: TGTGCCAGCAGTTACTCGACTGGCAGGGTCCAAGAGACCCAGTACTTC. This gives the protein CASSYSTGRVQETQYF.

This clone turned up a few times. CDR3 bases: TGTGCCAGTAAGGACAGGGTGTTTCCCGGGGAGCTGTTTTTT. Protein sequence: CASKDRVFPGELFF. This chain connects TRBV19 to TRBJ2-2; TRBD1 aligns across 8 bases. The CDR3 has 14 amino acids. CDR1 LNHDA and CDR2 SQIVND come from the germline V gene (reference sequence). After removal of 7 bases from V and 6 bases from J, the junction contained 7 bases not matched to a gene.

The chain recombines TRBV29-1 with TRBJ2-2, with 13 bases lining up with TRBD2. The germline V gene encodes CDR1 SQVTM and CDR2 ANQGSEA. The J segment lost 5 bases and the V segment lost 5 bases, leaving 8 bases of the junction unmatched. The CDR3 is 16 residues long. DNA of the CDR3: TGCAGCGTTCAACCGACTAGCGGGAGGTGGACCGGGGAGCTGTTTTTT. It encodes CSVQPTSGRWTGELFF.

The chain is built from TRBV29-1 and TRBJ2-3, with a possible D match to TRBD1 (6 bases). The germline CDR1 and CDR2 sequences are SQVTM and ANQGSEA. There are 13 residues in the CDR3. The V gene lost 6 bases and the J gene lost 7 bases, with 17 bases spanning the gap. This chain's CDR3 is CSVGAGVGNTQYF. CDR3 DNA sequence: TGCAGCGTGGGGGCTGGAGTGGGGAATACGCAGTATTTT.

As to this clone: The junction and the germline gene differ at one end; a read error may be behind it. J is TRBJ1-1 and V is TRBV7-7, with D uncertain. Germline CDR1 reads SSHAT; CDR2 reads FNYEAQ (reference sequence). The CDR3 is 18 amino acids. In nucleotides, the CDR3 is TGTGCTAGCAGCTTAGTACCCCCCCCGAGGCAGGAGAACACTGAAGCTTTCTTT. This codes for CASSLVPPPRQENTEAFF.

The CDR3 sequence: CASSERGHSGANVLTF. CDR3 DNA sequence: TGTGCCAGCAGCGAAAGAGGCCACTCTGGGGCCAACGTCCTGACTTTC. The chain combines TRBV7-2 with TRBJ2-6; D uncertain. The CDR3 consists of 16 residues. V lost 5 bases, J lost 0 bases, and 11 bases lay in between. Looked up from germline, CDR1 is SGHTA and CDR2 is FQGNSA.

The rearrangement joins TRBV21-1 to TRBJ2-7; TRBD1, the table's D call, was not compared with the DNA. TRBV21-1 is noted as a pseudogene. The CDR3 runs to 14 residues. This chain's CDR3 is CASIKGQGAQEQYF. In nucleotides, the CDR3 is TGTGCCAGCATAAAGGGACAGGGGGCGCAGGAACAGTACTTC.

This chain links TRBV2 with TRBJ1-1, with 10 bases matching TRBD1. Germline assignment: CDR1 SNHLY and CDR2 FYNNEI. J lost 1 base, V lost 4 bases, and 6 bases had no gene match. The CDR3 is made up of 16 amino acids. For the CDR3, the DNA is TGTGCCAGCAGTGTAGACAGGGGGCCTTGGAACACTGAAGCTTTCTTT. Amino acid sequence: CASSVDRGPWNTEAFF.

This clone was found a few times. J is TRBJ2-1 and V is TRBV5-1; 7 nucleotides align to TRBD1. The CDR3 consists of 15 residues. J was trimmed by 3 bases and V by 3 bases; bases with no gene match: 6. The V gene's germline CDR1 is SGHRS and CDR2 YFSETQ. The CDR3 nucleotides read TGCGCCAGCAGCTCCGAGGGACAGAACTACAATGAGCAGTTCTTC. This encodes CASSSEGQNYNEQFF.

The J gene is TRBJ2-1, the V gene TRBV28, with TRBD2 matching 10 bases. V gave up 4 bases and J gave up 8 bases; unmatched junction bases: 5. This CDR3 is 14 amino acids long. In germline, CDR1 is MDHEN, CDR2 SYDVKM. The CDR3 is CASSSGTSVHEQFF. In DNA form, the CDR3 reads TGTGCCAGCAGTTCCGGGACTAGCGTCCATGAGCAGTTCTTC.

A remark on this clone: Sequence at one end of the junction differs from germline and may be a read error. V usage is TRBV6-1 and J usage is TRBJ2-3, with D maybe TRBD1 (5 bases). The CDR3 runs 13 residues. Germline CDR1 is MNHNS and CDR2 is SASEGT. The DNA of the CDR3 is TGTGCCAGCAGAGAAGGGGTAGGGGATACGCAGTATTTT. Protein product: CASREGVGDTQYF.